Listed below are T cell receptor beta chains from one sample, sequenced in a study of T and B cells in COVID-19 patients. TCRdb re-called the multiplex PCR reads through MiXCR, storing one row per CDR3 protein. The table records around 7,600 distinct CDR3 sequences, over 35% of them present only once. Material for sequencing was blood. The source of these receptors is a human donor who had recovered from COVID-19. CDR3s include the opening cysteine and the closing phenylalanine or tryptophan. D genes are given only for firm matches. Clone size is shown for a subset of rows, as once, few, many or a class of expanded clone.

TRBJ2-3	TRBV11-1	TRBD2	-	TGTGCCAGCAGTGCGCGACTAGCGGGGGCTGTCACAGATACGCAGTATTTT	CASSARLAGAVTDTQYF
TRBJ1-5	TRBV19	-	-	TGTGCCAGTAGTGGGGGATCCGGGACAAATAGCAATCAGCCCCAGCATTTT	CASSGGSGTNSNQPQHF
TRBJ2-7	TRBV7-9	-	-	TGTGCCAGCAGCTTAACAGGCCGACCCTACGAGCAGTACTTC	CASSLTGRPYEQYF
TRBJ2-2	TRBV6-1	-	few	TGTGCCAGCAGTGATGTTCGTGGAGCGAACACCGGGGAGCTGTTTTTT	CASSDVRGANTGELFF
TRBJ1-6	TRBV6-5	-	-	TGTGCCAGCAGTTACTTTCCGGGACCGCGGGTTACGCCCCTCCACTTT	CASSYFPGPRVTPLHF
TRBJ2-3	TRBV6-1	-	few	TGTGCCAGCAGTGAAGTTGGGGGGGCCGATACGCAGTATTTT	CASSEVGGADTQYF
TRBJ2-1	TRBV6-5	-	-	TGTGCCAGCAGTTACTCGTCCGGGACTCCCTACAATGAGCAGTTCTTC	CASSYSSGTPYNEQFF
TRBJ2-1	TRBV6-1	TRBD1	-	TGTGCCAGCAGTGAGTGGACAGGGTCGAATGAGCAGTTCTTC	CASSEWTGSNEQFF
TRBJ2-2	TRBV19	TRBD1	medium-sized	TGTGCCAGTAGTTCACAGGGGGCTCGGAACACCGGGGAGCTGTTTTTT	CASSSQGARNTGELFF
TRBJ1-2	TRBV6-5	TRBD1	once	TGTGCCAGCAGCTCCGGACAGGGAGCGGCTGGCTACACCTTC	CASSSGQGAAGYTF
TRBJ2-2	TRBV12-3/TRBV12-4	-	-	TGTGCCAGCACTAAGGGTCCGAGTACCGGGGAGCTGTTTTTT	CASTKGPSTGELFF
TRBJ2-5	TRBV19	-	few	TGTGCCAGTAGTATAGAGGGGGGGGCCCTCCAAGAGACCCAGTACTTC	CASSIEGGALQETQYF
TRBJ1-6	TRBV19	-	few	TGTGCCAGTAGGTCAGGGGCTAAGAGAATGAACTATAATTCACCCCTCCACTTT	CASRSGAKRMNYNSPLHF
TRBJ1-1	TRBV19	TRBD1	-	TGTGCCAACGGACAGGGGGCGTGCACTGAAGCTTTCTTT	CANGQGACTEAFF
TRBJ1-2	TRBV6-1	-	few	TGTGCCAGCAGTGTTGGGGCGGCTGGCTACACCTTC	CASSVGAAGYTF
TRBJ1-1	TRBV7-2	TRBD1	-	TGTGCCAGCAGCTTAGAGGACGTGGACAGGGATGCTTTCTTT	CASSLEDVDRDAFF
TRBJ1-5	TRBV7-2	TRBD1	once	TGTGTCAGCAGCCGGGACAGGGGGCAAGGTCAGCCCCAGCATTTT	CVSSRDRGQGQPQHF
TRBJ2-5	TRBV18	TRBD1	few	TGTGCCAGCTCACCCGGACAGGGAGGAGAGACCCAGTACTTC	CASSPGQGGETQYF
TRBJ1-5	TRBV19	TRBD1	-	TGTGCCGGTAGTATCCCACTATTGACAGGGTTCGGTCATCAGCCCCAGCATTTT	CAGSIPLLTGFGHQPQHF
TRBJ2-5	TRBV5-4	-	-	TGTGCCAGCAGCTGGGGGGCGGCCCAGTACTTC	CASSWGAAQYF
TRBJ2-7	TRBV18	-	few	TGTGCCAGCTCACCCAATATCAGCTCCTACGAGCAGTACTTC	CASSPNISSYEQYF
TRBJ2-7	TRBV29-1	-	medium-sized	TGCAGCGGGGGGTCCTCCTACGAGCAGTACTTC	CSGGSSYEQYF
TRBJ1-1	TRBV29-1	-	few	TGCAGCGCAACTACAACTAAGAACACTGAAGCTTTCTTT	CSATTTKNTEAFF
TRBJ2-1	TRBV5-6	-	few	TGTGCCAGCAGCTTGATACGGGGGCAGCAGTTCTTC	CASSLIRGQQFF
TRBJ2-2	TRBV12-3/TRBV12-4	-	few	TGTGCCAGCAGTTTAGGGGCGGGGGCCAGGTTAAAGGCCGGGGAGCTGTTTTTT	CASSLGAGARLKAGELFF
TRBJ2-2	TRBV7-2	-	-	TGTGCCAGCAGCTTAAAGTTCAGCGACCCCGCGAACACCGGGGAGCTGTTTTTT	CASSLKFSDPANTGELFF
TRBJ1-3	TRBV15	-	-	TGTGCCACCAGCAGAGCCCACGCATCTGGAAACACCATATATTTT	CATSRAHASGNTIYF
TRBJ2-3	TRBV27	-	-	TGTGCCAGCAGTTCTCCAATGGTAACAGGGAGCACAGATACGCAGTATTTT	CASSSPMVTGSTDTQYF
TRBJ2-5	TRBV6-2/TRBV6-3	-	-	TGTGCCAGCAGTTTTAAAGAGACCCAGTACTTC	CASSFKETQYF
TRBJ2-7	TRBV10-3	-	-	TGTGCCATCAGCCCCGAGCCTCGGGGGGAGCAGTACTTC	CAISPEPRGEQYF
TRBJ2-1	TRBV6-5	TRBD2	-	TGTGCCAGCATAGTAGCGGGTTTATACAATGAGCAGTTCTTC	CASIVAGLYNEQFF
TRBJ1-4	TRBV11-3	-	few	TGTGCCAGCAGCAGCCGTTGGGGTCCTAATGAAAAACTGTTTTTT	CASSSRWGPNEKLFF
TRBJ1-4	TRBV19	-	-	TGTGCCAGTAGTATGCGCGGCGGGGCTCAGGATGAAAAACTGTTTTTT	CASSMRGGAQDEKLFF
TRBJ1-6	TRBV11-3	-	once	TGTGCCAGCAGCTTAAGTGCAGGCCGGGGCTCACCCCTCCACTTT	CASSLSAGRGSPLHF
TRBJ2-1	TRBV6-5	TRBD1	-	TGTGCCAGCAGTTACCAGGCGGGACAGGGGGCTAATGAGCAGTTCTTC	CASSYQAGQGANEQFF
TRBJ2-2	TRBV6-2/TRBV6-3	TRBD2	medium-sized	TGTGCCAGCAGTACCCTAGCGGGGGGGAGCACCGGGGAGCTGTTTTTT	CASSTLAGGSTGELFF
TRBJ2-3	TRBV27	TRBD2	few	TGTGCCAGCAGTTTCGTGTCTAGCGGTAACACAGATACGCAGTATTTT	CASSFVSSGNTDTQYF
TRBJ2-7	TRBV27	-	-	TGTGCCAGCAGTTTAGGGTTTGGGGCAGGGCGATCCTACGAGCAGTACTTC	CASSLGFGAGRSYEQYF
TRBJ2-5	TRBV11-1	-	medium-sized	TGTGCCAGCAGCTCCCCGGAAGAGACCCAGTACTTC	CASSSPEETQYF
TRBJ2-5	TRBV6-2/TRBV6-3	-	-	TGTGCCAGCAGTCGCGCTGGGACTGAGACCCAGTACTTC	CASSRAGTETQYF
TRBJ1-4	TRBV24-1	TRBD1	-	TGTGCCACCAGTGACCCAACGACAGGGTCTAATGAAAAACTGTTTTTT	CATSDPTTGSNEKLFF
TRBJ1-5	TRBV6-2/TRBV6-3	-	-	TGTGCCAGCAGTTACTCGCTGCAGGAGGGTAATCAGCCCCAGCATTTT	CASSYSLQEGNQPQHF
TRBJ2-7	TRBV10-3	-	few	TGTGCCATCAGTGAGGTCGTAGAAGGATCCTACGAGCAGTACTTC	CAISEVVEGSYEQYF
TRBJ1-1	TRBV29-1	-	-	TGCTCAGCGTCTGGGGACCCGGAGTATCGGGCTTTCTTT	CSASGDPEYRAFF
TRBJ1-5	TRBV29-1	TRBD1	-	TGCAGCGTCGCTGGACAGGGGGCAGATCAGCCCCAGCATTTT	CSVAGQGADQPQHF
TRBJ2-1	TRBV24-1	-	-	TGTGCCACCAGTGATTTGAGTGCTGAGCAGTTCTTC	CATSDLSAEQFF
TRBJ2-5	TRBV7-6	TRBD1	-	TGTGCCAGCAGCTTCAACAGGGGCGAGACCCAGTACTTC	CASSFNRGETQYF